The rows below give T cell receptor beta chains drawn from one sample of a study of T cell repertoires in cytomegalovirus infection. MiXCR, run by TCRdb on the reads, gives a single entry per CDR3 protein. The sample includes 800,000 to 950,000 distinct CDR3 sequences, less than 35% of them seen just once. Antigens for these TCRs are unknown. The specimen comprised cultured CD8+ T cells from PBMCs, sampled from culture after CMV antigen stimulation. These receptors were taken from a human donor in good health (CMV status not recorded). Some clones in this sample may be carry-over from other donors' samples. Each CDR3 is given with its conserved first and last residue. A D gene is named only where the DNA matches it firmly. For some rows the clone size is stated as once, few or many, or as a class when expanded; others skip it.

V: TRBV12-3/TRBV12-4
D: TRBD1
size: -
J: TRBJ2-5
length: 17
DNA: TGTGCCAGCAGTTTAAGGGTGTACAGGGGAGAGCAAGAGACCCAGTACTTC
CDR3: CASSLRVYRGEQETQYF

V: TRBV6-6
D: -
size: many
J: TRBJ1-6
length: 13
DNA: TGTGCCAGCTGGAGACAGATTGGTTCACCCCTCCACTTT
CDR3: CASWRQIGSPLHF

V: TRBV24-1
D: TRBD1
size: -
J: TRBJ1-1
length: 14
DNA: TGTGCCACCAGTGATTCAGGGGGGAGCACTGAAGCTTTCTTT
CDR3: CATSDSGGSTEAFF

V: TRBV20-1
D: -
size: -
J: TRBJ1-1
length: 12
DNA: TGCAGTGCTACCCAAACGAACACTGAAGCTTTCTTT
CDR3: CSATQTNTEAFF

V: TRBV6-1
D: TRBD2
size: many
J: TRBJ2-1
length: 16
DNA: TGTGCCAGCAGTGGAAAGGGACTAGCCCCCTACAATGAGCAGTTCTTC
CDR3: CASSGKGLAPYNEQFF

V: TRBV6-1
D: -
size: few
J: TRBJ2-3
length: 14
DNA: TGTGCCAGCAAACGAGGGGTGTCGGCAGATACGCAGTATTTT
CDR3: CASKRGVSADTQYF

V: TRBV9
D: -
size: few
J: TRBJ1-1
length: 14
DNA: TGTGCCAGCAGCGGAGACAGAATGAACACTGAAGCTTTCTTT
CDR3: CASSGDRMNTEAFF

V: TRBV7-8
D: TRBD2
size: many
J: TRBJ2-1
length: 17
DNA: TGTGCCAGCAGCTTCTCTAGCGGGGGGGACTCCTACAATGAGCAGTTCTTC
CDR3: CASSFSSGGDSYNEQFF

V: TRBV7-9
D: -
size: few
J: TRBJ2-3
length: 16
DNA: TGTGCCAGCAGCCCGCCGGGCCCCCGAGAGACAGATACGCAGTATTTT
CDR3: CASSPPGPRETDTQYF

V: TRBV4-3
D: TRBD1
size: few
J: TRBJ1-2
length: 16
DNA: TGCGCCAGCAGCCAATCCGACAGGGGACGTCTCTATGGCTACACCTTC
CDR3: CASSQSDRGRLYGYTF

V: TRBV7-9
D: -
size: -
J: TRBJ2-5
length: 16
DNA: TGTGCCAGCAGCTTAGTATATGACCTCGCAAGAGAGACCCAGTACTTC
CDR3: CASSLVYDLARETQYF

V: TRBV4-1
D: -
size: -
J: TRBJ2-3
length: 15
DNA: TGCGCCAGCAGCCAAGGGACGTGGAGCACAGATACGCAGTATTTT
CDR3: CASSQGTWSTDTQYF

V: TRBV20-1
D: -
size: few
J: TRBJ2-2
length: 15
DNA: TGCAGTGCTAGCTTCCACCTCGCGAACACCGGGGAGCTGTTTTTT
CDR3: CSASFHLANTGELFF

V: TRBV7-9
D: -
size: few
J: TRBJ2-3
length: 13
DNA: TGTGCCAGCAGCATCCTAGTCGGAGGCATGCAGTATTTT
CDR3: CASSILVGGMQYF

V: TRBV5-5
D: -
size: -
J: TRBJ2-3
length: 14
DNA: TGTGCCAGCAGCGCCGGGACTCAGACAGATACGCAGTATTTT
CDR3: CASSAGTQTDTQYF

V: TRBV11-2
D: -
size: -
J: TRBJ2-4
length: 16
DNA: TGTGCCAGCAGTCTCAGCGGTGGGCGAGGCAAAAACATTCAGTACTTC
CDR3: CASSLSGGRGKNIQYF

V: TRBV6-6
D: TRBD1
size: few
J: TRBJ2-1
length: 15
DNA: TGTGCCCTTTTATGGAGTGGGACAGGGGTCGATGAGCAGTTCTTC
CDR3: CALLWSGTGVDEQFF

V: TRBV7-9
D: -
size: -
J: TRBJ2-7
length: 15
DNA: TGTGCCAGCAGCTTCCCCGGCGGACAATCCTACGAGCAGTACTTC
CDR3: CASSFPGGQSYEQYF

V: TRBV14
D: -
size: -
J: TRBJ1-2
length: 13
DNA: TGTGCCAGCAGCCACTCGGGGTTGGTTGGCTACACCTTC
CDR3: CASSHSGLVGYTF

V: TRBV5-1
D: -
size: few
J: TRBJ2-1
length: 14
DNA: TGCGCCAGCAGCTTTCGCAGGGACTACAATGAGCAGTTCTTC
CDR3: CASSFRRDYNEQFF